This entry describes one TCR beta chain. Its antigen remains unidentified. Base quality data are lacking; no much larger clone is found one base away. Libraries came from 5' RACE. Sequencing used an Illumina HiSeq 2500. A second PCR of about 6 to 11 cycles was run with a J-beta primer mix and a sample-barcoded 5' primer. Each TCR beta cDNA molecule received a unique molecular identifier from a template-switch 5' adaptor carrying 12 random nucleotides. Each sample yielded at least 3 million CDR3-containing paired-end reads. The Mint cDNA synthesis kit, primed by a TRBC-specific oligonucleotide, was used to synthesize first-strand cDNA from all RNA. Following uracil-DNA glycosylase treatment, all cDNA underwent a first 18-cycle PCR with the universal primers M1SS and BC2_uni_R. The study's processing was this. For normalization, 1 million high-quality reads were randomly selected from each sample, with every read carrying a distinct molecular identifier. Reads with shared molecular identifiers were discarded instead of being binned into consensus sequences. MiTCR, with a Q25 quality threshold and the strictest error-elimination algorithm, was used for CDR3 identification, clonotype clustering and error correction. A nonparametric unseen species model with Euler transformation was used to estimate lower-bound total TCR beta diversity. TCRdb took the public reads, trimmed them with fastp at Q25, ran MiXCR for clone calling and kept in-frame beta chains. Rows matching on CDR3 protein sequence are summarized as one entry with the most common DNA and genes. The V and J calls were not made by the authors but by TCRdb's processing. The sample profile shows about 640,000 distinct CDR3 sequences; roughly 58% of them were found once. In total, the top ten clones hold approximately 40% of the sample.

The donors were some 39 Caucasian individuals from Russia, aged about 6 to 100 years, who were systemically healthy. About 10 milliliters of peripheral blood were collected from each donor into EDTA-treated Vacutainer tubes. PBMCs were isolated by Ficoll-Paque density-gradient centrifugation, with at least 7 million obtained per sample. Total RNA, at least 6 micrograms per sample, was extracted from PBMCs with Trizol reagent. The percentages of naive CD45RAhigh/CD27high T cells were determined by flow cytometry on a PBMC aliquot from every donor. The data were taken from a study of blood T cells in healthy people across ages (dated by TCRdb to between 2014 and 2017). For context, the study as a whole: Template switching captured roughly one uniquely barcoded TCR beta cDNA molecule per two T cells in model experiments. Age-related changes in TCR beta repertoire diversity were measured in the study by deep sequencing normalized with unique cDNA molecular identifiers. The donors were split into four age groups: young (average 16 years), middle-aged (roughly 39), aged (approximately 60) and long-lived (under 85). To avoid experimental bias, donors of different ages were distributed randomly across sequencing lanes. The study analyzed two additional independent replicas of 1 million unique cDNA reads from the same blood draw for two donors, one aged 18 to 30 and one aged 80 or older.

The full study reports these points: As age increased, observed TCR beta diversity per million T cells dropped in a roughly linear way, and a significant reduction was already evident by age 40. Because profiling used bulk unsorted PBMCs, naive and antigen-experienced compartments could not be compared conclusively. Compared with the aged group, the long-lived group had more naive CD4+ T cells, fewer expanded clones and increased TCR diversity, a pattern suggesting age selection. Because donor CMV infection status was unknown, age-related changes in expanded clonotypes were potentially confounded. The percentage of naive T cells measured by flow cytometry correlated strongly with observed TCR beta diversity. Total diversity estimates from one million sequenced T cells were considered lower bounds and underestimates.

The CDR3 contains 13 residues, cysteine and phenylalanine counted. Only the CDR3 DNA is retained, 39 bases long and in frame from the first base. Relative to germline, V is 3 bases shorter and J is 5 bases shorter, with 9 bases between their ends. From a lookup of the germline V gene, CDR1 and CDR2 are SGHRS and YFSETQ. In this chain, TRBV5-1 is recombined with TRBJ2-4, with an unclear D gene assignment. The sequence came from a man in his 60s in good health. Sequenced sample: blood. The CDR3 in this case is CASSSQVENIQYF. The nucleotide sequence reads TGCGCCAGCAGCTCCCAGGTGGAAAACATTCAGTACTTC.